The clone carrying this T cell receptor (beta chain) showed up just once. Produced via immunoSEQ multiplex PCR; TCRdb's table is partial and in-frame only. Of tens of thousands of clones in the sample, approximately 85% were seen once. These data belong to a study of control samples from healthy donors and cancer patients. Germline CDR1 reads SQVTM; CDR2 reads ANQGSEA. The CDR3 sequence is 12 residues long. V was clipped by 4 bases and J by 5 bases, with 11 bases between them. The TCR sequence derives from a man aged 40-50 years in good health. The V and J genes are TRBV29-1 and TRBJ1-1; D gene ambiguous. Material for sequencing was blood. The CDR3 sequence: CSVVGGVTEAFF. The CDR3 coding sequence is TGCAGCGTTGTGGGAGGTGTTACTGAAGCTTTCTTT.